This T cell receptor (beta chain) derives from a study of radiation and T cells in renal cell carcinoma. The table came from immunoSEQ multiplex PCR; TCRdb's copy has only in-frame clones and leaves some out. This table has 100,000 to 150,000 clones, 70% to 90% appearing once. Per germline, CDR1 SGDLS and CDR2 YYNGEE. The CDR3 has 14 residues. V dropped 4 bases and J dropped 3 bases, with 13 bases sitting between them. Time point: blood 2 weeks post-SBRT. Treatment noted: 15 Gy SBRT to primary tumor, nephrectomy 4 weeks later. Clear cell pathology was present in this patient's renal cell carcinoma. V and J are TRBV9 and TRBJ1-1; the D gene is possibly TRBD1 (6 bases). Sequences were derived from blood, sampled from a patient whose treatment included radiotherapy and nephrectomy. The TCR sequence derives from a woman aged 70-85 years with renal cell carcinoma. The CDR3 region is CASSPGGQHTEAFF. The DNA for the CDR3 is TGTGCCAGCAGCCCCGGAGGACAGCACACTGAAGCTTTCTTT.